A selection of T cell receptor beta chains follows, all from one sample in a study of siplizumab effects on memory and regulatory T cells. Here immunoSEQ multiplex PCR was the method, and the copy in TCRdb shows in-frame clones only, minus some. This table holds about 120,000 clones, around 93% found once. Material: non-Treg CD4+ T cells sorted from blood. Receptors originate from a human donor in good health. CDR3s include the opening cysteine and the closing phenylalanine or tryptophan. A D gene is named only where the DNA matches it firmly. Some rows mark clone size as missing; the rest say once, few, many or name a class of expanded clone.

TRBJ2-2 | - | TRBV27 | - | CASSLRQALAGELFF | TGTGCCAGCAGTTTACGACAGGCCTTGGCCGGGGAGCTGTTTTTT
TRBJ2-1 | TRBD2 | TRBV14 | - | CASSHVSGGSHNEQFF | TGTGCCAGCAGTCACGTTAGCGGGGGATCCCACAATGAGCAGTTCTTC
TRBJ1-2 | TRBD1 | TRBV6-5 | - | CASSARQGNNYGYTF | TGTGCCAGCAGTGCCCGACAGGGGAATAACTATGGCTACACCTTC
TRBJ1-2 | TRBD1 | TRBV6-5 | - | CASFTGGDGYTF | TGTGCCAGCTTCACAGGGGGCGATGGCTACACCTTC
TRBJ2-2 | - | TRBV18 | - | CASSPGGVEAGELFF | TGTGCCAGCTCACCAGGCGGGGTCGAGGCCGGGGAGCTGTTTTTT
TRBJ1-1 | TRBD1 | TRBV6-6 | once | CASNAGTGALNTEAFF | TGTGCCAGCAATGCCGGGACAGGGGCTTTGAACACTGAAGCTTTCTTT
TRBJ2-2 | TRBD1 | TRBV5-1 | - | CASSSDRGLSGTGELFF | TGCGCCAGCTCGTCGGACAGGGGGCTGTCGGGCACCGGGGAGCTGTTTTTT
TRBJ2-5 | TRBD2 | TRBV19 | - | CATTGGARGTQYF | TGTGCCACCACGGGGGGGGCTCGAGGGACCCAGTACTTC
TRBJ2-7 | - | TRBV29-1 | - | CSVEAENYEQYF | TGCAGCGTTGAAGCCGAGAACTACGAGCAGTACTTC
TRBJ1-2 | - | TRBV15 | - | CATSPPGQKAYGYTF | TGTGCCACCAGCCCGCCAGGGCAAAAGGCCTATGGCTACACCTTC
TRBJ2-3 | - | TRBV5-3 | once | CARSLEAEPPTDTQYF | TGTGCCAGAAGCTTGGAGGCGGAACCACCCACAGATACGCAGTATTTT
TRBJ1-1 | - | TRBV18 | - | CASSFGRAYTEAFF | TGTGCCAGCTCATTTGGGAGAGCGTACACTGAAGCTTTCTTT
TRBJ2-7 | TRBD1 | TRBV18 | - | CASSPGTGGSYEQYF | TGTGCCAGCTCACCGGGGACAGGGGGCTCCTACGAGCAGTACTTC
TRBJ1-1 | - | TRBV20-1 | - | CSAPAQNRAFF | TGCAGTGCGCCCGCCCAGAATAGAGCTTTCTTT
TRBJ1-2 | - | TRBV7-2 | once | CASSLPEGLHNGYTF | TGTGCCAGCAGCTTACCCGAGGGGTTACATAATGGCTACACCTTC
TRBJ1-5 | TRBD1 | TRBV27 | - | CASSWGQGNGNQPQHF | TGTGCCAGCAGTTGGGGACAGGGGAATGGCAATCAGCCCCAGCATTTT
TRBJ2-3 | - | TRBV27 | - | CASSRALEGDTQYF | TGTGCCAGCAGTCGCGCACTAGAGGGGGATACGCAGTATTTT
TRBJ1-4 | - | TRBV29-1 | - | CSVGLRVSNEKLFF | TGCAGCGTCGGCCTCAGGGTTTCTAATGAAAAACTGTTTTTT
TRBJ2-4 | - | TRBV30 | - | CAWSVLQGTGQNIQYF | TGTGCCTGGAGTGTACTCCAGGGTACGGGGCAAAACATTCAGTACTTC
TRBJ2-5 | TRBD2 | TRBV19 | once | CASSAVAGGQWETQYF | TGTGCCAGTAGTGCGGTGGCGGGGGGGCAATGGGAGACCCAGTACTTC
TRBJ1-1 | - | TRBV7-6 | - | CASRHKWGGFATEAFF | TGTGCCAGCAGACATAAATGGGGGGGCTTTGCCACTGAAGCTTTCTTT
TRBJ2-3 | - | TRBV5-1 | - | CASSLNRVTDTQYF | TGCGCCAGCAGCTTAAACAGGGTCACAGATACGCAGTATTTT
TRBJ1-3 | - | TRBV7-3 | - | CASSLFPLGASGNTIYF | TGTGCCAGCAGCTTATTCCCCCTGGGGGCCTCTGGAAACACCATATATTTT
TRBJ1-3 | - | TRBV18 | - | CASSPLESGNTIYF | TGTGCCAGCTCACCATTGGAATCTGGAAACACCATATATTTT
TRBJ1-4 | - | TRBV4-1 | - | CASSQLADTSTNEKLFF | TGCGCCAGCAGCCAACTTGCCGACACCTCAACTAATGAAAAACTGTTTTTT
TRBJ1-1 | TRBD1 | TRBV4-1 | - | CASSQGSGRGGAEAFF | TGCGCCAGCAGCCAAGGGTCCGGCAGGGGGGGGGCTGAAGCTTTCTTT
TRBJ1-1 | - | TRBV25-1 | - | CASSDSPQPAEAFF | TGTGCCAGCAGTGATTCACCCCAGCCGGCTGAAGCTTTCTTT
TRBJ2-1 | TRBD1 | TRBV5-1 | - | CASSLPTGDGDYNEQFF | TGCGCCAGCAGCTTGCCAACAGGGGACGGGGACTACAATGAGCAGTTCTTC
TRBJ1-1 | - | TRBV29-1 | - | CSVQRGSLGTEAFF | TGCAGCGTTCAAAGAGGGTCCCTGGGGACTGAAGCTTTCTTT
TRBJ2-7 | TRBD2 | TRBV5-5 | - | CASSLGGGIPYEQYF | TGTGCCAGCAGCTTGGGCGGGGGAATCCCCTACGAGCAGTACTTC
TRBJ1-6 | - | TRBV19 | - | CASSMETAHSPLHF | TGTGCCAGTAGTATGGAGACAGCTCATTCACCCCTCCACTTT
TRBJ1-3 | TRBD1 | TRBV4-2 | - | CASSSQGLGNTIYF | TGTGCCAGCAGCTCACAGGGGCTTGGAAACACCATATATTTT
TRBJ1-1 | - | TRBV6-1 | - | CASSEVGTPKNTEAFF | TGTGCCAGCAGTGAAGTAGGGACCCCTAAGAACACTGAAGCTTTCTTT
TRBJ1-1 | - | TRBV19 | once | CASSIPARTEAFF | TGTGCCAGTAGTATACCCGCCCGTACTGAAGCTTTCTTT
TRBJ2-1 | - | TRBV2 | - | CAGASNFINEQFF | TGTGCCGGGGCTAGCAACTTTATAAATGAGCAGTTCTTC
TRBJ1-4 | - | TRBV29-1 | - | CSVAAGTTNEKLFF | TGCAGCGTTGCCGCGGGTACGACTAATGAAAAACTGTTTTTT
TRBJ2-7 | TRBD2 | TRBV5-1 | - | CASSSERGRYEQYF | TGCGCCAGCAGCTCGGAGCGGGGGCGTTACGAGCAGTACTTC
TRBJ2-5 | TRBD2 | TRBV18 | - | CASSPLLAGGPETQYF | TGTGCCAGCTCACCACTTCTAGCGGGGGGGCCGGAGACCCAGTACTTC
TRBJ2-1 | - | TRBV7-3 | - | CASSFTGSSYNEQFF | TGTGCCAGCAGCTTTACAGGGAGCTCCTACAATGAGCAGTTCTTC
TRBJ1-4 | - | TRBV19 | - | CASSTAGTYDEKLFF | TGTGCCAGTAGTACCGCCGGGACATACGATGAAAAACTGTTTTTT
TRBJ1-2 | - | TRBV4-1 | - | CASSQDSSNYGYTF | TGCGCCAGCAGCCAAGACAGCTCTAACTATGGCTACACCTTC
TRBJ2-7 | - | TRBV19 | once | CASSIDPAPREQYF | TGTGCCAGTAGTATAGACCCAGCACCCCGCGAGCAGTACTTC
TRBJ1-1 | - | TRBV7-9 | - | CASSLRTLNTEAFF | TGTGCCAGCAGCTTACGCACGTTGAACACTGAAGCTTTCTTT
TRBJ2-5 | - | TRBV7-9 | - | CASSLRRETQYF | TGTGCCAGCAGCTTAAGGCGAGAGACCCAGTACTTC
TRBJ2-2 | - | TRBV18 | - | CASSPAGELFF | TGTGCCAGCTCCCCAGCCGGGGAGCTGTTTTTT
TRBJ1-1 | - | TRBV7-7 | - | CASSFWSGGTEAFF | TGTGCCAGCAGCTTCTGGTCGGGAGGGACTGAAGCTTTCTTT
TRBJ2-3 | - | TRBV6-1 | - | CASSEAPLLITDTQYF | TGTGCCAGCAGTGAAGCGCCCCTACTAATTACGGATACGCAGTATTTT
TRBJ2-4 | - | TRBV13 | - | CASSARGSGIQYF | TGTGCCAGCAGCGCCCGTGGGTCCGGCATTCAGTACTTC